This T cell receptor beta chain was recovered during a study of breast tumors, draining lymph nodes, adjacent tissues. The sample holds many counts of this clonotype. Its antigen is currently unknown. Trimming pared 2 bases from V and 5 bases from J, leaving 11 bases between. CDR1 and CDR2 from the germline V gene are SGHRS and YFSETQ. CDR3 size: 15 residues. MiXCR was run by TCRdb on the multiplex PCR reads, yielding one entry per CDR3 protein. The sample has about 35,000 distinct CDR3 sequences; 35% to 45% are singletons. General study points: Luminal-like breast cancer showed significantly greater tumor-nontumor repertoire similarity than basal-like breast cancer did. Tumor T cell lymph node origin was a supported hypothesis, not proven.

What was sequenced was breast tumor tissue. This receptor was obtained from a female donor with breast cancer. Some clones in this sample may be carry-over from other donors' samples. This chain uses TRBV5-1 with TRBJ1-6, with D possibly being TRBD1 (6 bases). The CDR3 DNA reads TGCGCCAGCAGCTTCGGTCCAGGGGATAATTCACCCCTCCACTTT. Translating it yields CASSFGPGDNSPLHF.